This TCR beta chain was obtained from a study of blood T cell repertoires in COVID-19. Two negative PCRs, clearance, or symptom resolution had been documented for recovered Cohort 3 donors. Some clones are missing from TCRdb's copy, which holds only in-frame ones; the method was immunoSEQ multiplex PCR. This table holds approximately 220,000 clones, about 85% found once. This CDR3 is 14 amino acids long. The V and J ends lost 3 bases and 8 bases, in that order; junction bases with no gene match: 7. The germline gives CDR1 MDHEN, CDR2 SYDVKM. The rearrangement links TRBV28 to TRBJ1-2; TRBD1 matches 9 bases. Material for sequencing was PBMCs or T cells enriched from blood (not recorded which). The sequence came from a man aged 40-50 years who had recovered from COVID-19. The CDR3, as DNA: TGTGCCAGCAGTTTGAGTCGACAGGGGGGAGGCTACACCTTC. It specifies CASSLSRQGGGYTF.